This TCR beta chain emerged from a study of shared clonotypes between healthy human individuals. Findings and limits, study-wide: The diversity represented, both genetic and in exposure history, was limited by few donors.

Genomic DNA for unsorted samples was obtained from about 90 million PBMCs. Every immunoSEQ plate was one replicate of a subset's evenly spread DNA. The assay was immunoSEQ multiplex PCR, and TCRdb's table has in-frame clones only and misses some. This table holds 400,000 to 600,000 clones, about three quarters found once. Notes on this clone: Its antigen is not known.

The CDR3 runs 17 residues. Sequencing input: PBMCs. J is TRBJ2-4 and V is TRBV21-1; TRBD2 is taken as the D call from the table, unchecked against the DNA. TRBV21-1 is a recognized pseudogene. The TCR comes from a woman in her forties in good health. Some clones in this sample may be carry-over from other donors' samples. In DNA, the CDR3 is TGTGCCTACATTACGGGACTAGCGGGAGGGGCCAAAAACATTCAGTACTTC. Its translation is CAYITGLAGGAKNIQYF.